Listed below are T cell receptor beta chains from one sample, sequenced in a study of blood T cell repertoires in COVID-19. Data came from immunoSEQ multiplex PCR; TCRdb stores just in-frame clones and leaves some out. The profile shows approximately 54,000 clones, roughly 86% of them singletons. Sequenced: peripheral blood. The source is a man older than 75 with active COVID-19. Both conserved end residues are part of each CDR3. A D gene is named only where the DNA matches it firmly. Size is stated for part of the rows, as once, few or many counts, or as a class when the clone is expanded.

clone_size,v_call,j_call,d_call,cdr3_aa,cdr3_nt
.,TRBV6-4,TRBJ2-7,TRBD1,CASSVKQGAYEQYF,TGTGCCAGCAGTGTTAAACAGGGGGCCTACGAGCAGTACTTC
.,TRBV14,TRBJ2-5,.,CASSQLAGGETQYF,TGTGCCAGCAGCCAACTTGCAGGAGGAGAGACCCAGTACTTC
once,TRBV10-2,TRBJ2-1,TRBD2,CASSRAGGRRGEQFF,TGCGCCAGCAGTAGGGCGGGAGGGCGGCGGGGTGAGCAGTTCTTC
.,TRBV2,TRBJ2-2,.,CASSEDMSSGGELFF,TGTGCCAGCAGTGAAGATATGTCTAGTGGCGGGGAGCTGTTTTTT
.,TRBV5-1,TRBJ2-3,.,CASSLNGRYTDTQYF,TGCGCCAGCAGCTTGAATGGGAGGTACACAGATACGCAGTATTTT
.,TRBV21-1,TRBJ2-7,.,CASSPGTSGGYIVPYEQYF,TGTGCCAGCAGCCCCGGGACTAGCGGAGGGTATATAGTTCCGTACGAGCAGTACTTC
.,TRBV6-6,TRBJ2-3,TRBD1,CASRGPGQGALDTQYF,TGTGCCAGCAGGGGGCCGGGACAGGGGGCTTTAGATACGCAGTATTTT
.,TRBV3-1/TRBV3-2,TRBJ1-1,TRBD1,CASKDRGGTEAFF,TGTGCCAGTAAAGACAGGGGGGGCACTGAAGCTTTCTTT
.,TRBV12-5,TRBJ2-2,TRBD1,CASGSDREAGELFF,TGTGCTAGTGGCTCGGACAGGGAAGCCGGGGAGCTGTTTTTT
once,TRBV5-1,TRBJ1-2,TRBD1,CASSLETGKSYGYTF,TGCGCCAGCAGCTTAGAGACAGGGAAGTCCTATGGCTACACCTTC
once,TRBV10-3,TRBJ2-7,TRBD1,CAVLRQGTYEQYF,TGTGCCGTCCTGCGACAGGGGACCTACGAGCAGTACTTC
.,TRBV5-1,TRBJ2-7,TRBD2,CASSRGTSGRAPTYEQYF,TGCGCCAGCAGCAGAGGGACTAGCGGGAGGGCGCCTACCTACGAGCAGTACTTC